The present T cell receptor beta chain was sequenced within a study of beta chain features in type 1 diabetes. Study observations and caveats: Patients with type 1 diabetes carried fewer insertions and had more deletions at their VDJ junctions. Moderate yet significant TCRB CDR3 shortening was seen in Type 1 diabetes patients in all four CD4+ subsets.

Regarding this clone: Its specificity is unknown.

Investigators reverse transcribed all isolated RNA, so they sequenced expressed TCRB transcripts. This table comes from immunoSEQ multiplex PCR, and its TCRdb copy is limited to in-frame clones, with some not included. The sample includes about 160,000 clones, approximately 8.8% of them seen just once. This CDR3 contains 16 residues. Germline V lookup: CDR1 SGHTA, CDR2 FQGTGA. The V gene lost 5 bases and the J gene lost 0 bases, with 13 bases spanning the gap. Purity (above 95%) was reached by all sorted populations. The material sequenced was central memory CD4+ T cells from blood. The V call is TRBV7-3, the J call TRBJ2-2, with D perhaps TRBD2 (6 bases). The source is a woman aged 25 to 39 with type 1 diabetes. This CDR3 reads CASSLTGDPNTGELFF. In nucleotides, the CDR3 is TGTGCCAGCAGCCTTACGGGAGACCCGAACACCGGGGAGCTGTTTTTT.